The clone carrying this T cell receptor beta chain was picked up one time. Other DNA sequences in this sample translate to the same CDR3. Using immunoSEQ multiplex PCR, the repertoire was profiled, and TCRdb retains in-frame clones only, with some absent. The sample carries 200,000 to 300,000 clones, around four fifths recorded once. The sample originates from a study of blood T cell repertoires in COVID-19. Study context: T cells, B-cell-depleted T cells, or PBMCs provided the cDNA or gDNA that served as material.

What was sequenced was peripheral blood. The sequence was collected from a man in his fifties or sixties with acute or convalescent COVID-19.

This CDR3 is CASSIGSGPYEQYF. The CDR3 coding sequence is TGTGCCAGTAGTATCGGTAGCGGCCCCTACGAGCAGTACTTC. J is TRBJ2-7 and V is TRBV19; D may be TRBD2 (6 bases). Germline V CDR1 and CDR2: LNHDA, SQIVND (reference sequence). CDR3 length: 14 residues. V lost 3 bases and J 2 bases, leaving 11 bases between the germline ends.